Shown below are 9 T cell receptor beta chains from a single sample sequenced in a study of early T cells in non-severe SARS-CoV-2 infection. Using its own MiXCR run on the 5' RACE reads, TCRdb lists one record per CDR3 protein. The sample has some 78,000 distinct CDR3 sequences, roughly an eighth seen once. Sequencing was carried out using whole blood. These TCRs come from an adult who was a healthcare worker with PCR-confirmed SARS-CoV-2 infection or an uninfected control (not recorded which).

This chain joins TRBV28 and TRBJ1-1; 8 nucleotides line up with TRBD1. V was clipped by 7 bases and J by 7 bases; unmatched bases: 8. This CDR3 has 13 residues. In germline, CDR1 is MDHEN, CDR2 SYDVKM. CDR3 sequence (DNA): TGTGCCAGCAACCTACCGACAGGGGTTGAAGCTTTCTTT. It codes for CASNLPTGVEAFF.

This clonotype came up many times. CDR3 DNA: TGCGCCAGCAGCAGAAGCCGGGACCCCGAGGGCTATGGCTACACCTTC. Translated, it gives CASSRSRDPEGYGYTF. The chain joins TRBV5-1 to TRBJ1-2; tentatively, D is TRBD1 (5 bases). The CDR3 loop spans 16 amino acids. Trimming removed 4 bases at V and 4 bases at J, with 20 bases between. CDR1 SGHRS and CDR2 YFSETQ come from the germline V gene.

This clonotype has ten or more counts. This chain links TRBV12-5 with TRBJ2-2; TRBD1 matches 10 bases. CDR3 length: 15 amino acids. With V trimmed by 4 bases and J by 3 bases, 2 bases remained unmatched. From germline, CDR1 is LGHNT and CDR2 FRNRAP. CDR3 DNA: TGTGCTAGTGGTTCCGGACAGGGGGACACCGGGGAGCTGTTTTTT. Protein product: CASGSGQGDTGELFF.

The table lists this clonotype with a count of one. This may come from a read error, since a much larger clone is one base off. This rearrangement joins TRBV9 to TRBJ1-1; a possible D gene is TRBD1 (5 bases). Germline assignment: CDR1 SGDLS and CDR2 YYNGEE. Trimming cost V 0 bases and J 2 bases, with 11 bases left between them. This CDR3 contains 15 residues. Here the CDR3 reads CASSVARQPNTEAFF. The CDR3 region has the DNA TGTGCCAGCAGCGTAGCGAGACAGCCTAACACTGAAGCTTTCTTT.

Only one count was recorded for this clonotype. A read error may explain this, as a much larger clone is one base away. The chain recombines TRBV7-6 with TRBJ1-2, with D perhaps matching TRBD1 (6 bases). The CDR3 covers 12 residues. V lost 3 bases to trimming and J lost 8 bases, with 10 bases between them. Germline V gene sequence: CDR1 SGHVS, CDR2 FNYEAQ. The CDR3 nucleotides read TGTGCCAGCAGCTTGGGGGCGCAAGGCTACACCTTC. This codes for CASSLGAQGYTF.

Only a few counts were recorded for this clonotype. V usage is TRBV20-1 and J usage is TRBJ1-2; D is possibly TRBD1 (5 bases). The germline V gene encodes CDR1 DFQATT and CDR2 SNEGSKA (reference sequence). Trimming cost V 2 bases and J 3 bases, with 13 bases left between them. This CDR3 contains 14 residues. CDR3 DNA: TGCAGTGCTAGACCCGGGGGTAGGGACTATGGCTACACCTTC. It is translated as CSARPGGRDYGYTF.

V usage is TRBV18 and J usage is TRBJ1-1; no definite D call. V was shortened by 2 bases and J by 0 bases, with 10 bases between the two germline ends. Per the germline V gene, CDR1 is KGHSH and CDR2 is LQKENI. This CDR3 has 15 amino acids. CDR3 sequence reads: CASSPSREMNTEAFF. CDR3 DNA: TGTGCCAGCTCACCATCTCGGGAGATGAACACTGAAGCTTTCTTT.

This clonotype was seen repeatedly, ten times or more. The rearrangement joins TRBV7-3 to TRBJ2-3; D uncertain. This CDR3 has 13 residues. V lost 1 base to trimming and J lost 2 bases, with 4 bases between them. The V gene's germline CDR1 is SGHTA and CDR2 FQGTGA. DNA of the CDR3: TGTGCCAGCAGCTTAAGCTTCACAGATACGCAGTATTTT. It encodes CASSLSFTDTQYF. The whole variable domain, filled in from reference TRBV7-3 and TRBJ2-3, reads GAGVSQTPSNKVTEKGKYVELRCDPISGHTALYWYRQSLGQGPEFLIYFQGTGAADDSGLPNDRFFAVRPEGSVSTLKIQRTERGDSAVYLCASSLSFTDTQYFGPGTRLTVL.

This clonotype has a count of ten or more. CDR3 nucleotide sequence: TGTGCCAGCAGCCTACTAGGTGGGAAGGGAGGGGCGGATACGCAGTATTTT. Translation gives CASSLLGGKGGADTQYF. V is TRBV5-6 and J is TRBJ2-3, with 7 bases fitting TRBD2. The germline gives CDR1 SGHDT, CDR2 YYEEEE. CDR3 length equals 17 residues. V trimming: 4 bases; J trimming: 6 bases; junction bases outside the gene matches: 17.